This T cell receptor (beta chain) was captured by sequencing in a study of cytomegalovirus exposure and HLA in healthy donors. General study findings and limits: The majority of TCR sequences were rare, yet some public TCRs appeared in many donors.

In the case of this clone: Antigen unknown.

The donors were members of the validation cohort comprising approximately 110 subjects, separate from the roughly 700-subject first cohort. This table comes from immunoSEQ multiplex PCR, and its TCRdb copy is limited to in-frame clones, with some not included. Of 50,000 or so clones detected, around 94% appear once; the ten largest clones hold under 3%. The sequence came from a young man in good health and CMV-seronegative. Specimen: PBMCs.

For the CDR3, the DNA is TGTGCCAGCTCACCACGAACTGGCGAGCAGTACTTC. Its translation is CASSPRTGEQYF. The genes are TRBV18 and TRBJ2-7, with D uncertain. This CDR3 has 12 amino acids. Trimming took 1 base from V and 6 from J, leaving 7 bases between them. The V gene's germline CDR1 is KGHSH and CDR2 LQKENI.